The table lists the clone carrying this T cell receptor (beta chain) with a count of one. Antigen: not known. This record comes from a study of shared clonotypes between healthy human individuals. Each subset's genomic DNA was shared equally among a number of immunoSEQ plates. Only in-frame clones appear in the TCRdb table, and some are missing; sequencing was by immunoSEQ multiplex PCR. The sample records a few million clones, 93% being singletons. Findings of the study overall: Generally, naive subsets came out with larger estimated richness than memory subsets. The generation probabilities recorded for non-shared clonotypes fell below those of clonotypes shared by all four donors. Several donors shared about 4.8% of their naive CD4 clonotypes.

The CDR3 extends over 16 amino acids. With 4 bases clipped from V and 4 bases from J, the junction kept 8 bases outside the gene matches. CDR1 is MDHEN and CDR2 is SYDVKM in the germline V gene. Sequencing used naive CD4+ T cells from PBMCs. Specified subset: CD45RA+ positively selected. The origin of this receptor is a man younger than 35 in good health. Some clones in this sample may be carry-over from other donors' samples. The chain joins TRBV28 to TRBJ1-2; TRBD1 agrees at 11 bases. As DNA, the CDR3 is TGTGCCAGCAGTTCAAGGACAGGGGGCTTAAGCTATGGCTACACCTTC. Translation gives CASSSRTGGLSYGYTF.